This entry lists 10 T cell receptor beta chains sequenced from one sample in a study of cytomegalovirus exposure and HLA in healthy donors. This PCR relied on a set of 60 Vbeta primers and 13 Jbeta primers. Only in-frame clones appear in the TCRdb table, and some are missing; sequencing was by immunoSEQ multiplex PCR. The sample contains around 210,000 clones, about 88% of which appear only once. Sequenced material: PBMCs. The source of these receptors is a girl aged 2 to 9 in good health and CMV-seronegative.

V and J are TRBV10-3 and TRBJ2-5; 9 nucleotides line up with TRBD1. This CDR3 has 13 residues. After removal of 4 bases from V and 11 bases from J, the junction contained 8 bases not matched to a gene. Germline V gene data show CDR1 as ENHRY and CDR2 as SYGVKD. The CDR3 DNA reads as TGTGCCATCAGTGCGCAGGACAGGGGTGAGCAGTACTTC. This sequence encodes CAISAQDRGEQYF.

The chain joins TRBV10-2 to TRBJ1-5, with unresolved D. From germline, CDR1 is WSHSY and CDR2 SAAADI. This CDR3 contains 15 residues. With 6 bases removed from V and 2 bases from J, the gap between germline ends came to 14 bases. CDR3 in DNA: TGCGCCAGCAGGGGGTCGGGAGGAGGCAATCAGCCCCAGCATTTT. It encodes CASRGSGGGNQPQHF.

CDR3 sequence (DNA): TGTGCCAGCAGCTTGAGGACTAGCGGGGGGAAAGAGACCCAGTACTTC. Its translation: CASSLRTSGGKETQYF. The gene calls are TRBV7-7 and TRBJ2-5, with 14 bases lining up with TRBD2. The V segment lost 3 bases and the J segment 3 bases; nucleotides outside the gene matches: 3. The CDR3 loop spans 16 amino acids. CDR1 is SSHAT and CDR2 is FNYEAQ in the germline V gene (reference sequence).

The chain carries TRBV6-5 and TRBJ2-5; the match to TRBD2 covers 9 bases. The CDR3 has 15 amino acids. J lost 5 bases, V lost 6 bases, and 10 bases had no gene match. Germline CDR1 is MNHEY and CDR2 is SVGAGI. The CDR3 coding sequence is TGTGCCAGCAGGTCAAGCGGGGGGTCCGGGGAGACCCAGTACTTC. Protein sequence: CASRSSGGSGETQYF.

V and J are TRBV27 and TRBJ1-2; D is unclear. Germline-derived CDR1 and CDR2 are MNHEY and SMNVEV (reference sequence). This CDR3 contains 11 residues. V lost 1 base and J 6 bases, leaving 3 bases between the germline ends. Written as DNA, the CDR3 is TGTGCCAGCAGTTTATACAATGGCTACACCTTC. Protein product: CASSLYNGYTF.

J is TRBJ2-7 and V is TRBV10-3; D is perhaps TRBD2 (5 bases). The V and J ends lost 5 bases and 9 bases respectively, with 14 bases between them. Germline V gives CDR1 ENHRY, CDR2 SYGVKD. CDR3 length: 12 amino acids. CDR3 DNA: TGTGCCATCAGTTCGAATGGAGGCGCGCAGTACTTC. Translated, it gives CAISSNGGAQYF.

The chain links TRBV9 to TRBJ1-2; tentatively, D is TRBD1 (5 bases). Germline lookup yields CDR1 SGDLS and CDR2 YYNGEE. The CDR3 covers 17 residues. The V gene lost 0 bases and the J gene lost 2 bases, with 17 bases spanning the gap. The CDR3 nucleotides read TGTGCCAGCAGCGTAGCCCCTCTATTATCAGGGAACTATGGCTACACCTTC. It yields the protein CASSVAPLLSGNYGYTF.

The chain employs TRBV4-2 and TRBJ2-7; TRBD2 aligns across 12 bases. This CDR3 comprises 16 residues. The ends lost 0 bases at V and 4 bases at J; junction bases unmatched: 4. CDR1 and CDR2 (germline): LGHNA, YNFKEQ. The CDR3 bases are TGTGCCAGCAGCCAAGAACCTAGCGGGGGGGCTTACGAGCAGTACTTC. Amino acids: CASSQEPSGGAYEQYF.

The chain has TRBV2 and TRBJ2-7; perhaps TRBD1 as D (6 bases). Trimming removed 7 bases from V and 1 base from J, with 14 bases in between. This CDR3 contains 14 residues. The V gene's germline CDR1 is SNHLY and CDR2 FYNNEI. The CDR3 loop reads CASTLQGGSYEQYF. The CDR3 nucleotides read TGTGCCAGCACGTTACAGGGCGGATCCTACGAGCAGTACTTC.

The chain has TRBV9 and TRBJ2-5; 9 bases fit TRBD2. The CDR3 is 15 residues long. CDR1 is SGDLS, CDR2 YYNGEE, per germline. V was clipped by 9 bases and J by 3 bases; unmatched bases: 12. The CDR3, as DNA: TGTGCCATCCACCCCCAAGCGGGAGGCGAAGAGACCCAGTACTTC. Translated, it gives CAIHPQAGGEETQYF.